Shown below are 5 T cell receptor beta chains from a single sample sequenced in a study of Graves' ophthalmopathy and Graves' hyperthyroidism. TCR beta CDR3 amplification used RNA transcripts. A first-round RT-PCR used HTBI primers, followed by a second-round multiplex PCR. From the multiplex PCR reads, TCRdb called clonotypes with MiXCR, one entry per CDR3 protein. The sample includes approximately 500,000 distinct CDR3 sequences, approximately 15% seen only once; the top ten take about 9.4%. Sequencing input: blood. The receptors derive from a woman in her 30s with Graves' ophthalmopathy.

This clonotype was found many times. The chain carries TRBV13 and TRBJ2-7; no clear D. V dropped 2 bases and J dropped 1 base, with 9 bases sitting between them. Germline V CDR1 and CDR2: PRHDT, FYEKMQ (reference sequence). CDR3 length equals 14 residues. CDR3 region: CASSLPGSSYEQYF. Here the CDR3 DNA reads TGTGCCAGCAGCTTACCCGGATCTTCCTACGAGCAGTACTTC.

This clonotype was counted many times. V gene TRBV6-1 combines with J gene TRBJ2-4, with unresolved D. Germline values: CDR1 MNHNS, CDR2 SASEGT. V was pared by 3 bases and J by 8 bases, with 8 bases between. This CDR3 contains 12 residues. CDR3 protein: CASSDVTDIQYF. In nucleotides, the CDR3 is TGTGCCAGCAGTGACGTGACGGACATTCAGTACTTC.

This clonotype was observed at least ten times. CDR3 coding DNA: TGTGCCAGCAGCTATGACAGGGCCGGGCAGCCCCAGCATTTT. Translating it yields CASSYDRAGQPQHF. This chain uses TRBV28 with TRBJ1-5, with 7 positions matching TRBD1. The length of the CDR3 is 14 residues. J was trimmed by 7 bases and V by 6 bases; bases with no gene match: 9. CDR1 and CDR2 from the germline V gene are MDHEN and SYDVKM.

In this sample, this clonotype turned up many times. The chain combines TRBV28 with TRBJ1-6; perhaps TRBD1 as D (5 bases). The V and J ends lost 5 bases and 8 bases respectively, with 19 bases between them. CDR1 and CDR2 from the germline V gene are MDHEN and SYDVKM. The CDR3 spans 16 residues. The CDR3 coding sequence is TGTGCCAGCAGTAGGCCGTGGGGGGGACCGTATTCACCCCTCCACTTT. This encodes CASSRPWGGPYSPLHF.

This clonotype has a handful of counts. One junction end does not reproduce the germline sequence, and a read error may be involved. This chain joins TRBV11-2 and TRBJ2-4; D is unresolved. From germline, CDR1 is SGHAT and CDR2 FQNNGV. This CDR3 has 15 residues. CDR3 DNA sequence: TGTGCCAGCAGCTTACCTGCAGCCTCAAAAAACATTAAGTACTTC. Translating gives CASSLPAASKNIKYF. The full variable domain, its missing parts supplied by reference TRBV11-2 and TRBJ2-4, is EAGVAQSPRYKIIEKRQSVAFWCNPISGHATLYWYQQILGQGPKLLIQFQNNGVVDDSQLPKDRFSAERLKGVDSTLKIQPAKLEDSAVYLCASSLPAASKNIKYFGAGTRLSVL.